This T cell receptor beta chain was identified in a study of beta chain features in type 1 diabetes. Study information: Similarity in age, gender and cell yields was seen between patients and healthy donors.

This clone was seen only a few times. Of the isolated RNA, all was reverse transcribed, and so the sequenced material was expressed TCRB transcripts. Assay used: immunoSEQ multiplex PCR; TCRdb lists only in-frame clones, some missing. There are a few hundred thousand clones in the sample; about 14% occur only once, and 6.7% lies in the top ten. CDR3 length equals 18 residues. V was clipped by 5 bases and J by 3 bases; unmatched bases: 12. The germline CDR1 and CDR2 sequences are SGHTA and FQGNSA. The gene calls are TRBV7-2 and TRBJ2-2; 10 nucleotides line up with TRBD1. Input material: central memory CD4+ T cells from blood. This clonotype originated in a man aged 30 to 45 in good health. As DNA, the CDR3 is TGTGCCAGCAGCATTTTAAGAAGGACAGGGGGACACACCGGGGAGCTGTTTTTT. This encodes CASSILRRTGGHTGELFF.